Shown below are 9 T cell receptor beta chains from a single sample sequenced in a study of cytomegalovirus exposure and HLA in healthy donors. PCR employed 60 Vbeta and 13 Jbeta primers. Data came from immunoSEQ multiplex PCR; TCRdb stores just in-frame clones and leaves some out. The sample yields about 130,000 clones, around 77% seen once. The sequenced sample was PBMCs. Receptors were obtained from a man aged 25-45 years in good health and CMV-seronegative.

J is TRBJ2-5 and V is TRBV5-6; 7 bases line up with TRBD2. The germline gives CDR1 SGHDT, CDR2 YYEEEE. V was pared by 3 bases and J by 5 bases, with 4 bases of the junction left unmatched. The CDR3 consists of 13 residues. The DNA of the CDR3 is TGTGCCAGCAGCTGGACTAGTGAGGAGACCCAGTACTTC. Translation gives CASSWTSEETQYF.

This clone has a handful of counts. This sequence joins TRBV6-1 and TRBJ2-7; 7 nucleotides align to TRBD2. This CDR3 spans 14 amino acids. Germline loops: CDR1 MNHNS, CDR2 SASEGT. With V trimmed by 2 bases and J by 3 bases, 4 bases remained unmatched. CDR3 nucleotides: TGTGCCAGCAGTGAATATACTAGCGACTACGAGCAGTACTTC. Encoded protein: CASSEYTSDYEQYF.

The V call is TRBV5-1, the J call TRBJ2-3; 11 bases map to TRBD2. The germline V gene encodes CDR1 SGHRS and CDR2 YFSETQ. The CDR3 length is 14 residues. Trimming took 4 bases from V and 3 from J; bases not matched to a gene: 1. As DNA, the CDR3 is TGCGCCAGCAGCCTAGCGGGAGGTACAGATACGCAGTATTTT. Translation: CASSLAGGTDTQYF.

The V and J genes are TRBV11-2 and TRBJ2-7; 9 bases line up with TRBD2. The CDR3 is made up of 14 amino acids. V was pared by 5 bases and J by 7 bases, with 9 bases of the junction left unmatched. Germline CDR1 reads SGHAT; CDR2 reads FQNNGV. The CDR3 DNA is TGTGCCAGCAGCACGATAGCGGGAGCGGGTGAGCAGTACTTC. Amino acid sequence: CASSTIAGAGEQYF.

This chain uses TRBV5-1 with TRBJ2-7; D is undetermined. Germline values: CDR1 SGHRS, CDR2 YFSETQ. Between the trimmed V and J ends, which lost 1 base and 2 bases, there was a span of 16 bases. The CDR3 runs to 16 residues. CDR3 protein: CASSLRLRLSTYEQYF. The DNA for the CDR3 is TGCGCCAGCAGCTTGCGGTTGCGGCTCTCGACCTACGAGCAGTACTTC.

The chain uses TRBV9 and TRBJ2-3; the match to TRBD2 covers 16 bases. Trimming at V came to 4 bases and at J to 4 bases, leaving 6 bases not matched to a gene. This CDR3 is built from 17 residues. Germline CDR1 is SGDLS and CDR2 is YYNGEE. CDR3 loop: CASSPGLAGGPADTQYF. In DNA form, the CDR3 reads TGTGCCAGCAGCCCGGGACTAGCGGGAGGGCCCGCAGATACGCAGTATTTT.

This chain uses TRBV6-4 with TRBJ2-1; the match to TRBD2 covers 13 bases. The CDR3 loop spans 16 amino acids. With 3 bases clipped from V and 6 bases from J, the junction kept 5 bases outside the gene matches. The V gene's germline CDR1 is MRHNA and CDR2 SNTAGT. CDR3 in amino acids: CASSELAGGPVNEQFF. In DNA form, the CDR3 reads TGTGCCAGCAGTGAACTAGCGGGAGGGCCGGTCAATGAGCAGTTCTTC.

The chain uses TRBV7-3 and TRBJ2-2; possible D gene TRBD2, 5 bases. CDR3 length: 15 amino acids. V was cut by 2 bases and J by 0 bases, with 7 bases left in between. CDR1 and CDR2 from the germline V gene are SGHTA and FQGTGA. The CDR3 spells CASSLDYSNTGELFF. For the CDR3, the DNA is TGTGCCAGCAGCTTAGACTATTCGAACACCGGGGAGCTGTTTTTT.

This chain connects TRBV29-1 to TRBJ2-5, with unresolved D. Germline V gene data show CDR1 as SQVTM and CDR2 as ANQGSEA. The CDR3 loop spans 10 amino acids. Trimming cost V 7 bases and J 3 bases, with 6 bases left between them. The CDR3 loop reads CSAHKETQYF. The CDR3 region has the DNA TGCAGCGCACACAAAGAGACCCAGTACTTC.